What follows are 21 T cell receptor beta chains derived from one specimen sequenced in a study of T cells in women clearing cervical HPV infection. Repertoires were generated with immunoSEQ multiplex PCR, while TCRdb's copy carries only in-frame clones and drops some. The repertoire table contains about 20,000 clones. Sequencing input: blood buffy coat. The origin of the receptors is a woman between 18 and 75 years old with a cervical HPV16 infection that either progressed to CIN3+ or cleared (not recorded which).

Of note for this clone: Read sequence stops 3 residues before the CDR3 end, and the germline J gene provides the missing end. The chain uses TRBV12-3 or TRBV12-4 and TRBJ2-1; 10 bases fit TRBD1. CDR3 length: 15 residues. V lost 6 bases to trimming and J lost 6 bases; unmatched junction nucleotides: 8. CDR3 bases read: TGTGCCAGCAGCCCGCCCGGGACAGGGGTCAATGAG. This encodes CASSPPGTGVNE. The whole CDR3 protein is CASSPPGTGVNEQFF.

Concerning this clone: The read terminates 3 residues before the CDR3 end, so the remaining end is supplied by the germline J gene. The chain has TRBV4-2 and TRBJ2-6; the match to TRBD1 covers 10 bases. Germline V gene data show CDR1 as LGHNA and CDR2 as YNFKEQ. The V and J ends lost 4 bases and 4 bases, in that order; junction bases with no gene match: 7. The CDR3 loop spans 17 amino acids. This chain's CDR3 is CASSRRDRGGGANVLTF. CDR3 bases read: TGTGCCAGCAGCCGCCGGGACAGGGGAGGGGGGGCCAACGTC.

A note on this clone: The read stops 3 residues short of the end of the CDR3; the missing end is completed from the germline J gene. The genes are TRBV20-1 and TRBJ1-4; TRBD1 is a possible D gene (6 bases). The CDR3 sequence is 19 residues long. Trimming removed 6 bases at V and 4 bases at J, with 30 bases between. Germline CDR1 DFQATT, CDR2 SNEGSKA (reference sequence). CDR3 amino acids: CSARHFRGVGAVGNEKLFF. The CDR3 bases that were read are TGCAGTGCAAGACACTTTCGGGGGGTGGGGGCTGTCGGTAATGAAAAA.

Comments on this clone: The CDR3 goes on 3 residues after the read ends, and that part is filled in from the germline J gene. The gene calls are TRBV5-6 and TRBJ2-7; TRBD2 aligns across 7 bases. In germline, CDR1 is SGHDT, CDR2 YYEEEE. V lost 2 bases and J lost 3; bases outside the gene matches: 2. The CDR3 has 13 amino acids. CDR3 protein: CASSFGGNYEQYF. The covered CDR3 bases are TGTGCCAGCAGCTTCGGGGGGAACTACGAG.

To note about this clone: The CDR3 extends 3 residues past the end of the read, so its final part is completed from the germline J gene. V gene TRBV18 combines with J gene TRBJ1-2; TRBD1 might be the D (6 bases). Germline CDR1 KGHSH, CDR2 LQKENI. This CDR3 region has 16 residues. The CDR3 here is CASSPRDKASTYGYTF. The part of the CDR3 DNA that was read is TGTGCCAGCTCACCAAGGGACAAAGCGTCCACTTACGGC.

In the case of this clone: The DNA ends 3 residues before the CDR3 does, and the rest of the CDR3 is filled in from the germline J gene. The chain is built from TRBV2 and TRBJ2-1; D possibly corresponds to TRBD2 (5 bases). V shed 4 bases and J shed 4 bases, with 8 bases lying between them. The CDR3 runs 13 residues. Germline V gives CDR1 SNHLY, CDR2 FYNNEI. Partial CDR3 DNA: TGTGCCAGCAGTGGAAGGACTTACAATGAG. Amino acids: CASSGRTYNE. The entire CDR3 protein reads CASSGRTYNEQFF.

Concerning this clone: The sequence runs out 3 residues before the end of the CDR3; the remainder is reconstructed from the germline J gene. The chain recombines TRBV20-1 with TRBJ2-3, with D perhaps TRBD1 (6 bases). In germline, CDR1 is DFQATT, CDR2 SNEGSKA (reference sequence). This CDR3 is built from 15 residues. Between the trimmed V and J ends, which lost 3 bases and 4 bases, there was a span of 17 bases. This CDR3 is CSARSPTGNPDTQYF. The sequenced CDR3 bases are TGCAGTGCTAGGTCACCTACAGGGAACCCAGATACG.

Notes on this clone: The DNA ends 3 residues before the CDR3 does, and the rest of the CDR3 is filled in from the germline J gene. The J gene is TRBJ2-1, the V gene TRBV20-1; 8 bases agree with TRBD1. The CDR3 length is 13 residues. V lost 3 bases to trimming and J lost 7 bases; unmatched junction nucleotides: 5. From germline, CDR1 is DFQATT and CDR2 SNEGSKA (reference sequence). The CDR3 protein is CSASQGAQNEQFF. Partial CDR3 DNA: TGCAGTGCTAGTCAGGGGGCGCAAAATGAG.

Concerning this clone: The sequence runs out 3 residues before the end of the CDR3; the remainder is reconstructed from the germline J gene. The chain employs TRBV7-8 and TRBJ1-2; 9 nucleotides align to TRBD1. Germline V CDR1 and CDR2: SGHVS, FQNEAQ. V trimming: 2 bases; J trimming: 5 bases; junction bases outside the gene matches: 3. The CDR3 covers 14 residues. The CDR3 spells CASSLKTGGYGYTF. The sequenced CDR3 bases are TGTGCCAGCAGCTTAAAGACAGGGGGATATGGC.

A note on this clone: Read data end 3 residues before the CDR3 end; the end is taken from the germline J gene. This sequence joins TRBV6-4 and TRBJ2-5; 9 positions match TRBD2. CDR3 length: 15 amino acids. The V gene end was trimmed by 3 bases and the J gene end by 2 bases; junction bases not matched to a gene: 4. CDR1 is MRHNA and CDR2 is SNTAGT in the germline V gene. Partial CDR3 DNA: TGTGCCAGCAGTGAATCGGCGGGGGGGCAAGAGACC. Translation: CASSESAGGQET. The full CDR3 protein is CASSESAGGQETQYF.

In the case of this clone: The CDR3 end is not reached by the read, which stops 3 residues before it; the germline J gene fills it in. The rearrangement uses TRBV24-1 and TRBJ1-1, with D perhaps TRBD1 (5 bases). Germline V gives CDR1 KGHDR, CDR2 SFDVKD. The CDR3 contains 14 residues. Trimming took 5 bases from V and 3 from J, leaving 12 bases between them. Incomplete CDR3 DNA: TGTGCCACCAGTGCCTGGGGCCAGGACACTGAA. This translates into CATSAWGQDTE. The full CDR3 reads CATSAWGQDTEAFF.

Incomplete CDR3 DNA: TGCAGTGCTTCCTCAGGGGGCGAAGAGACG. Amino acid sequence: CSASSGGEET. The whole CDR3 is CSASSGGEETQYF. V usage is TRBV20-1 and J usage is TRBJ2-3; 8 bases line up with TRBD1. The CDR3 is cut off 3 residues early in the read; its end comes from the germline J gene. The germline V gene encodes CDR1 DFQATT and CDR2 SNEGSKA (reference sequence). The CDR3 loop spans 13 amino acids.

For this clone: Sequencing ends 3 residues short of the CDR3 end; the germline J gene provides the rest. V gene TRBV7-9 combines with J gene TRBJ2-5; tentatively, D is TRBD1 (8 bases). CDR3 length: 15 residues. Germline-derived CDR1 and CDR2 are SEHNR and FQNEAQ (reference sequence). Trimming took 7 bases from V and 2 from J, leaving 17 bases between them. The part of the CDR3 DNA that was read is TGTGCCAGCACCACAGGGGGGGGTGGGCAAGAGACC. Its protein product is CASTTGGGGQET. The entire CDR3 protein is CASTTGGGGQETQYF.

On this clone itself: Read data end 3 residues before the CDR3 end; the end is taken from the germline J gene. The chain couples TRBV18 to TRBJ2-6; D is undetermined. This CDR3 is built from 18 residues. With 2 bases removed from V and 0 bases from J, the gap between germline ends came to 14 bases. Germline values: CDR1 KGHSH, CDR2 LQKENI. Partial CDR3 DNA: TGTGCCAGCTCACCATTATCCGCGGTGGCCTCTGGGGCCAACGTC. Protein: CASSPLSAVASGANV. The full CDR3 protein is CASSPLSAVASGANVLTF.

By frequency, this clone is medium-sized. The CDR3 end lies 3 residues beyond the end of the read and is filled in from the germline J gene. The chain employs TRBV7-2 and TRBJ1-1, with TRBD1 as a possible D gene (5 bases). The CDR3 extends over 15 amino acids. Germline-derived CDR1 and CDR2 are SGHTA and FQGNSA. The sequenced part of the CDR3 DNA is TGTGCCAGCAGCTTAGTTTTCTTACGGGGGAGCGAA. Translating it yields CASSLVFLRGSE. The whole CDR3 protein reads CASSLVFLRGSEAFF.

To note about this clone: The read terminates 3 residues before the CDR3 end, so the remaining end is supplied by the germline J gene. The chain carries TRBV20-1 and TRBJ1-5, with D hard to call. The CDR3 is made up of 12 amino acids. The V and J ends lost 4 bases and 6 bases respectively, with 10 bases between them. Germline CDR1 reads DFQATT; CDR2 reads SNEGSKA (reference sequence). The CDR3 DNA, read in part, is TGCAGTGCTACCTCAACGGGTCAGCCC. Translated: CSATSTGQP. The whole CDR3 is CSATSTGQPQHF.

CDR3 in amino acids: CASSRLANEQFF. The part of the CDR3 DNA that was read is TGTGCCAGCAGTCGACTAGCGAATGAG. The chain combines TRBV12-3 or TRBV12-4 with TRBJ2-1, with 8 bases identical to TRBD2. The read stops 3 residues short of the end of the CDR3; the missing end is completed from the germline J gene. V lost 5 bases to trimming and J lost 7 bases; unmatched junction nucleotides: 1. CDR3 length: 12 residues.

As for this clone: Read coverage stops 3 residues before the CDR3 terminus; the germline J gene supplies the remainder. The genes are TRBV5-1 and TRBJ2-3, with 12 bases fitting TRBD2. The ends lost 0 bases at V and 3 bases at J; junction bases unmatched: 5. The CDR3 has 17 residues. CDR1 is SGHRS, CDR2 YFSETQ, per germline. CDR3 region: CASSLALAGGLTDTQYF. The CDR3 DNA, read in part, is TGCGCCAGCAGCTTGGCGCTAGCGGGGGGGTTAACAGATACG.

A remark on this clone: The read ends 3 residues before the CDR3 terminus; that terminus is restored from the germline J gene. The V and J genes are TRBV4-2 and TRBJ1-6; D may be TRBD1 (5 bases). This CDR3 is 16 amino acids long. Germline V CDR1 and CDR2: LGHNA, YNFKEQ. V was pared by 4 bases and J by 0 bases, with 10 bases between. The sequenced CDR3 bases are TGTGCCAGCAGCCGCGGGGCTTCCTCCTATAATTCACCC. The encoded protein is CASSRGASSYNSP. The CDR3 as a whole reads CASSRGASSYNSPLHF.

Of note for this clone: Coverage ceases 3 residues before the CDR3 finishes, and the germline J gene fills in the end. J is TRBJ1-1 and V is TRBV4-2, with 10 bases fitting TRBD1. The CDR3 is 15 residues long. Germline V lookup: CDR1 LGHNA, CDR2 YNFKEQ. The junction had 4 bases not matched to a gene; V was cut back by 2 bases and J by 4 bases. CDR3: CASSQLGQGVTEAFF. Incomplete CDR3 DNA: TGTGCCAGCAGCCAACTCGGACAGGGGGTCACTGAA.

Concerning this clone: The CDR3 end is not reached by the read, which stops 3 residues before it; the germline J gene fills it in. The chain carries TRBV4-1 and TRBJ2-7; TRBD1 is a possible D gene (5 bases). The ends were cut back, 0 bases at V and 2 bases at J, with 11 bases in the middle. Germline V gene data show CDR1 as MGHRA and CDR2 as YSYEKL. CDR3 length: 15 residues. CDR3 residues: CASSQDGAGTYEQYF. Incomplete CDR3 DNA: TGCGCCAGCAGCCAAGATGGGGCAGGGACCTACGAG.